This T cell receptor beta chain was captured in a study of early T cells in non-severe SARS-CoV-2 infection. This clonotype showed up many times. Individual cDNA molecules received unique molecular identifiers during library preparation. MiXCR, applied by TCRdb to the 5' RACE reads, yields one record per CDR3 protein. The sample holds under 70,000 distinct CDR3 sequences, around a tenth seen once. Germline CDR1 reads SGHVS; CDR2 reads FQNEAQ. This CDR3 region has 15 residues. V lost 4 bases to trimming and J lost 6 bases; unmatched junction nucleotides: 7. The genes are TRBV7-8 and TRBJ2-3, with 10 bases matching TRBD2. Sequencing input: whole blood. This receptor was taken from an adult who was a healthcare worker with PCR-confirmed SARS-CoV-2 infection or an uninfected control (not recorded which). CDR3 in amino acids: CASSSPSGRRDTQYF. CDR3 nucleotide sequence: TGTGCCAGCAGCTCTCCTAGCGGGAGACGTGATACGCAGTATTTT.